This T cell receptor beta chain was retrieved from a study of blood T cell repertoires in COVID-19 (dated by TCRdb to about 2020). Regarding the complete study: Samples from collaborators originated in the United States, Italy and Spain and spanned both the acute and convalescent phases of COVID-19. A de-identified subject ID, COVID-19 status, age in years and sex were almost always included in the sample metadata. The samples were drawn from two sources: the first 160 participants of the ongoing ImmuneRACE study, and fewer than 1,500 subjects contributed by 6 global collaborators. Subjects who had been exposed to COVID-19, were actively infected with it, or had recovered from it provided the deeply sampled blood TCRbeta repertoires that made up the dataset. The prospective study material was composed of cDNA or gDNA derived from T cells, B-cell-depleted T cells, or PBMCs. Where available, HLA class I and class II types were taken from metadata supplied by the sample provider and were not determined by assay-based typing. The repertoires were made available in a free public database intended to serve as a resource for research on the immune response to SARS-CoV-2. What the authors observed across the whole study: How much clinical and demographic metadata was included differed by source and by participant, and the metadata was provided uncurated.

Including the terminal cysteine and phenylalanine, the CDR3 comprises 14 residues. Only the CDR3 DNA is retained, 42 bases long and in frame from the first base. CDR1 and CDR2, per the germline V gene, are KGHSH and LQKENI. V is pared back by 1 base and J by 1 base, with 7 bases lying between the germline termini. The immunoSEQ Assay, a bias-controlled multiplex PCR, was used to amplify TCRbeta CDR3 regions from genomic DNA. For the original study's pipeline: The number of nucleated cells in each sample was estimated from the amplification of reference gene primers within the assay. To quantify the absolute abundance of each unique TCRbeta CDR3 rearrangement, sequence reads were collapsed and filtered. For each sample, productive Simpson clonality was calculated as the square root of Simpson's diversity index across productive rearrangements. TCRdb re-hosts the immuneACCESS table, in-frame sequences only. Its copies lack some clones; in the studies checked, an unresolved V gene accounts for under half of them, and the cause for the rest is not known. V and J calls plus clone size are reproduced from that table; the DNA served to infer D and trimming. Across this sample there are 130,000 or so clones, with 70% to 85% seen only once. The ten largest clonotypes hold around 4.5% of the sample.

A remark on this clone: No cognate antigen has been identified for it. Base qualities are not provided; no much larger clone lies one nucleotide away.

Collaborating institutions collected whole blood in K2EDTA tubes following their own protocols. For TCRbeta analysis, collaborator samples were shipped as frozen whole blood, as isolated PBMCs, or as DNA extracted from either sample type. The clonotype was recovered from a woman in her 70s with acute or convalescent COVID-19. Sequencing was done on a sample of peripheral blood. The chain is encoded by TRBV18 joined to TRBJ1-2; the D gene is unclear. CDR3 reads: CASSPQEGNYGYTF. DNA sequence: TGTGCCAGCTCACCACAGGAGGGTAACTATGGCTACACCTTC.